Below, 11 T cell receptor beta chains from the same sample are listed, as sequenced in a study of Graves' ophthalmopathy and Graves' hyperthyroidism. Amplification of TCR beta CDR3 regions used RNA transcripts. RT-PCR with HTBI primers came first, then second-round multiplex PCR. TCRdb re-analysed the multiplex PCR reads in MiXCR, keeping a single row per CDR3 protein. In the table there are under 800,000 distinct CDR3 sequences, 22% of which are singletons. Sequenced sample: peripheral blood. The source of these receptors is a woman between 18 and 29 years old with stable Graves' hyperthyroidism. Some clones in this sample may be carry-over from other donors' samples.

The CDR3 nucleotides are TGTGCCAGCACTTGGCGGTGGGGGGGAAACACTGAAGCTTTCTTT. It is translated as CASTWRWGGNTEAFF. The chain has TRBV27 and TRBJ1-1, with D possibly being TRBD1 (5 bases). Germline CDR1 reads MNHEY; CDR2 reads SMNVEV (reference sequence). The V gene lost 7 bases and the J gene lost 2 bases, with 17 bases spanning the gap. CDR3 length: 15 amino acids.

This clonotype occurred many times. V usage is TRBV28 and J usage is TRBJ1-2; 10 positions agree with TRBD1. This CDR3 region has 17 residues. The trim removed 6 bases at V and 0 bases at J, leaving 10 bases unmatched. Per germline, CDR1 MDHEN and CDR2 SYDVKM. The CDR3, as DNA: TGTGCCAGCAGCGACGTTCCGGGACAGGGGCCTAACTATGGCTACACCTTC. Amino acid sequence: CASSDVPGQGPNYGYTF.

Ten or more counts support this clonotype. The chain carries TRBV5-1 and TRBJ1-1, with 7 positions matching TRBD1. Per the germline V gene, CDR1 is SGHRS and CDR2 is YFSETQ. Trimming took 3 bases from V and 1 from J; bases not matched to a gene: 9. The CDR3 length is 16 residues. CDR3 region: CASSSPSGQRNTEAFF. The CDR3 region has the DNA TGCGCCAGCAGCTCACCATCGGGACAGCGGAACACTGAAGCTTTCTTT.

The chain employs TRBV7-2 and TRBJ2-5, with D unclear. This CDR3 spans 14 amino acids. V was trimmed by 5 bases and J by 1 base, leaving 11 bases between them. Germline-derived CDR1 and CDR2 are SGHTA and FQGNSA. This chain's CDR3 is CASSKGRSQETQYF. In DNA form, the CDR3 reads TGTGCCAGCAGCAAAGGACGGTCCCAAGAGACCCAGTACTTC.

This clonotype was recorded at least ten times. The chain has TRBV20-1 and TRBJ2-5; D might be TRBD1 or TRBD2, each matching 5 bases. V shed 7 bases and J shed 5 bases, with 14 bases lying between them. This CDR3 has 12 residues. CDR1 is DFQATT, CDR2 SNEGSKA, per germline (reference sequence). CDR3 in amino acids: CSVSRDAETQYF. The CDR3 DNA reads as TGCAGTGTCAGCCGGGACGCGGAGACCCAGTACTTC.

This clonotype was seen ten or more times. The V call is TRBV7-6, the J call TRBJ2-7; D is possibly TRBD1 (6 bases). Germline-derived CDR1 and CDR2 are SGHVS and FNYEAQ. The CDR3 has 14 residues. V was trimmed by 2 bases and J by 7 bases, leaving 15 bases between them. CDR3 sequence (DNA): TGTGCCAGCAGCTTATTGATACAGGGACGTGAGCAGTACTTC. Protein: CASSLLIQGREQYF. The variable domain in full, with the rest retrieved from reference TRBV7-6 and TRBJ2-7, is GAGVSQSPRYKVTKRGQDVALRCDPISGHVSLYWYRQALGQGPEFLTYFNYEAQQDKSGLPNDRFSAERPEGSISTLTIQRTEQRDSAMYRCASSLLIQGREQYFGPGTRLTVT.

A few counts support this clonotype. The chain carries TRBV12-3 or TRBV12-4 and TRBJ1-1; 7 positions match TRBD1. The CDR3 length is 12 residues. With 3 bases clipped from V and 9 bases from J, the junction kept 4 bases outside the gene matches. This chain's CDR3 is CASSFRQGKAFF. The CDR3 DNA sequence: TGTGCCAGCAGTTTCCGACAGGGCAAAGCTTTCTTT.

This clonotype was recorded at least ten times. The rearrangement links TRBV6-1 to TRBJ2-7, with a possible D match to TRBD2 (6 bases). Germline V gene data show CDR1 as MNHNS and CDR2 as SASEGT. V lost 3 bases and J 3 bases, leaving 12 bases between the germline ends. The CDR3 is made up of 14 amino acids. This CDR3 reads CASSEGVGSYEQYF. As DNA, the CDR3 is TGTGCCAGCAGTGAGGGGGTCGGGAGCTACGAGCAGTACTTC.

This clonotype was counted many times. This chain uses TRBV20-1 with TRBJ2-4; 7 bases agree with TRBD2. In germline, CDR1 is DFQATT, CDR2 SNEGSKA (reference sequence). J was trimmed by 5 bases and V by 4 bases; bases with no gene match: 5. The CDR3 is 13 residues long. The CDR3 loop is CSAKGRGQNIQYF. The CDR3 DNA reads TGCAGTGCTAAGGGGAGGGGACAAAACATTCAGTACTTC.

The chain recombines TRBV27 with TRBJ1-1; D unclear. Looked up from germline, CDR1 is MNHEY and CDR2 is SMNVEV (reference sequence). Trimming removed 2 bases at V and 11 bases at J, with 12 bases between. The CDR3 contains 12 residues. This CDR3 reads CASSLEVGRAFF. The CDR3 nucleotides are TGTGCCAGCAGTTTAGAGGTAGGGAGGGCTTTCTTT.

The V call is TRBV27, the J call TRBJ1-5, with a possible D match to TRBD1 (6 bases). The germline V and J ends were trimmed by 8 bases and 3 bases, with 17 bases remaining between them. Germline V gene data show CDR1 as MNHEY and CDR2 as SMNVEV (reference sequence). This CDR3 is built from 15 residues. Here the CDR3 reads CASRGGGGHNQPQHF. The CDR3 DNA is TGTGCCAGCCGGGGAGGAGGGGGACACAATCAGCCCCAGCATTTT.